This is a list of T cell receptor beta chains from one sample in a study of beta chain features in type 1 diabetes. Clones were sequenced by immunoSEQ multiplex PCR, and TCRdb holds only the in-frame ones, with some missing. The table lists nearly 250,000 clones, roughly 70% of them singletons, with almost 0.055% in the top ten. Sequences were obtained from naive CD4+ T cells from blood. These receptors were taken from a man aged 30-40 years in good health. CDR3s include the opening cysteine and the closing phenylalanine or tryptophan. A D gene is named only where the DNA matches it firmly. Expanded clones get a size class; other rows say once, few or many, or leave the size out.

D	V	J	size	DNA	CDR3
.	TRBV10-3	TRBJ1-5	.	TGTGCCATCAGTGAGTCGGGTGCGGGCAATCAGCCCCAGCATTTT	CAISESGAGNQPQHF
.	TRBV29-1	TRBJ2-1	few	TGCAGCGTTGAAGCCAGGGGCAATGAGCAGTTCTTC	CSVEARGNEQFF
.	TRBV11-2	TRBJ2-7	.	TGTGCCAGCAGCTTAGGGTTCGGACCCACCGACGAGCAGTACTTC	CASSLGFGPTDEQYF
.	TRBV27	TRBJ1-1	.	TGTGCCAGCAGTCCGACACTGATGAACACTGAAGCTTTCTTT	CASSPTLMNTEAFF
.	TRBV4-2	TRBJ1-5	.	TGTGCCAGCAGCCAAGGAGCAGGGGGCAATCAGCCCCAGCATTTT	CASSQGAGGNQPQHF
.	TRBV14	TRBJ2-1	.	TGTGCCAGCAGCCAAAGTAGGTCCAGGGTCAACTACAATGAGCAGTTCTTC	CASSQSRSRVNYNEQFF
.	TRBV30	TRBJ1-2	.	TGTGCCTGGAGAGGGGCGCAGAACTATGGCTACACCTTC	CAWRGAQNYGYTF
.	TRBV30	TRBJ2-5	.	TGTGCCTGGAGCGGGCAGGGTGAGACCCAGTACTTC	CAWSGQGETQYF
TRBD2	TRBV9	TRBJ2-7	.	TGTGCCAGCAGCGTAGCGACTAGCGGCGAGCAGTACTTC	CASSVATSGEQYF
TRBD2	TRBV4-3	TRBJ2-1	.	TGCGCCAGCAGCCAACAGATCGGGACTAGTTACAATGAGCAGTTCTTC	CASSQQIGTSYNEQFF
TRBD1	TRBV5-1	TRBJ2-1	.	TGCGCCAGCAGCCCGGCGGGGACAGGGGACAATGAGCAGTTCTTC	CASSPAGTGDNEQFF
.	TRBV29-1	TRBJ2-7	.	TGCAGCGTGGTCCCCCTCAGTGCCAGCGAGCAGTACTTC	CSVVPLSASEQYF
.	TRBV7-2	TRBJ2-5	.	TGTGCCAGCAGCTCCGTAGGAAACCTCCAAGAGACCCAGTACTTC	CASSSVGNLQETQYF
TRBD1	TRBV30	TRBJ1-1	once	TGTGCCTGGAGGGACAGGCTGAACACTGAAGCTTTCTTT	CAWRDRLNTEAFF
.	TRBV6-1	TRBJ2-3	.	TGTGCCAGCAGTTGGAGGAAGTCAGATACGCAGTATTTT	CASSWRKSDTQYF
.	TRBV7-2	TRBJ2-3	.	TGTGCCAGCATGCTCTTGGGCCGAAGCACAGATACGCAGTATTTT	CASMLLGRSTDTQYF
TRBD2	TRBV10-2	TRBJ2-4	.	TGCGCCAGCAGTGGAGATAGCGGGAGGAACTTC	CASSGDSGRNF
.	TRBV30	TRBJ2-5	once	TGTGCCTGGAGGCCGCCACCCAGGTGGGGGACCCAGTACTTC	CAWRPPPRWGTQYF
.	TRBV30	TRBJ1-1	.	TGTGCCTGGAGTGCCCGGACGGGCACTGAAGCTTTCTTT	CAWSARTGTEAFF
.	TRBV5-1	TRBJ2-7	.	TGCGCCAGCAGCTTGGACAGGGAAAAGGGCGAGCAGTACTTC	CASSLDREKGEQYF
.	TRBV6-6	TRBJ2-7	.	TGTGCCAGCAGTAACTCCTACGAGCAGTACTTC	CASSNSYEQYF
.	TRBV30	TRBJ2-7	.	TGTGCCTGGAGTCCCCCCAGCGCGGGGCCCTACGAGCAGTACTTC	CAWSPPSAGPYEQYF